This T cell receptor beta chain was profiled in a study of blood T cell repertoires in COVID-19. In the study overall: The origin of the acute and convalescent COVID-19 samples was the United States, Italy and Spain. T cells, B-cell-depleted T cells, or PBMCs provided the cDNA or gDNA that served as material.

Germline CDR1 is GTSNPN and CDR2 is SVGIG (reference sequence). This CDR3 spans 15 amino acids. Trimming took off 4 bases at V and 0 bases at J, with 15 bases between the two ends. Profiled with immunoSEQ multiplex PCR; TCRdb holds only in-frame clones, not every one. The sample has 400,000 or so clones; roughly 86% are singletons. Participant age was about 18 to 95 years, and participants resided in fewer than 25 US areas. J is TRBJ1-1 and V is TRBV30; D might be TRBD1 (6 bases). The sequence was obtained from a middle-aged man in a cohort exposed to, infected with or recovered from COVID-19 (not recorded which). The sample taken for sequencing was PBMCs or T cells enriched from blood (not recorded which). CDR3 amino acids: CAWTTTGSMNTEAFF. CDR3 bases: TGTGCCTGGACGACGACAGGAAGCATGAACACTGAAGCTTTCTTT.